This record concerns one TCR beta chain sequence. The CDR3 runs 16 residues. Per germline, CDR1 ENHRY and CDR2 SYGVKD. V was trimmed by 9 bases and J by 0 bases, leaving 18 bases between them. In the authors' workflow: Scientists estimated how many nucleated cells there were by amplifying reference gene primers. Data came from immunoSEQ multiplex PCR; TCRdb stores just in-frame clones and leaves some out. That table supplies the V and J calls and clone size; D and trimming were determined from the DNA. The sample records about 670,000 clones, more than 80% being singletons. This sample is part of a study of blood T cell repertoires in COVID-19. Background on the study: Acute-phase and convalescent COVID-19 samples originated in the United States, Italy and Spain. Nucleic acid was either cDNA or gDNA, and it came from T cells, B-cell-depleted T cells, or PBMCs.

The V call is TRBV10-3, the J call TRBJ1-3; a possible D gene is TRBD1 (5 bases). This receptor was identified in a woman aged 18-29 years with acute or convalescent COVID-19. The sequenced sample consisted of peripheral blood. The CDR3 DNA is TGTGCCATGGGGAGGGGAAAACTAACCTCTGGAAACACCATATATTTT. It specifies CAMGRGKLTSGNTIYF.